This T cell receptor (beta chain) was sequenced for a study of T cells in Graves' hyperthyroidism and ophthalmopathy. Study conclusions and caveats: Clonotypes that were expanded in thyroid above 0.001 mostly appeared in blood too.

Stable disease denoted Graves' hyperthyroidism without ophthalmopathy progression within 18 months. Exclusion followed for patients with uncontrolled infection, other autoimmune disease, pregnancy or lactation. RNA transcripts yielded amplified TCR beta CDR3 regions. HTBI primers were employed in a first-round RT-PCR of the TCR CDR3. MiXCR, run by TCRdb on the multiplex PCR reads, gives a single entry per CDR3 protein. The sample lists roughly 420,000 distinct CDR3 sequences, around 14% occurring once. This clonotype was recorded at least ten times. Its antigen is unidentified. The germline V gene encodes CDR1 MDHEN and CDR2 SYDVKM. V was pared by 5 bases and J by 1 base, with 14 bases between. The CDR3 runs to 15 residues.

This receptor was taken from a woman younger than 35 with Graves' hyperthyroidism. Sequencing was carried out using blood. V usage is TRBV28 and J usage is TRBJ1-1; TRBD1 is a possible D gene (6 bases). The CDR3 nucleotides are TGTGCCAGCAGTATCGCGGGACATAAGAACACTGAAGCTTTCTTT. Translation: CASSIAGHKNTEAFF.